The subject of this entry is one T cell receptor (beta chain). Its antigen has not been determined. Per-nucleotide qualities are absent, and no much larger clonotype sits a single base away. Receptor libraries were prepared by the immunoSEQ multiplex PCR assay. For the multiplex PCR, a mixture combining 60 forward primers for TCR Vbeta segments and 13 reverse primers for TCR Jbeta segments was used. A multiplex PCR assay on genomic DNA amplified the CDR3 region of rearranged TCR beta genes. Amplified TCR beta libraries were sequenced as 87-base-pair reads on the Illumina HiSeq System. On the authors' methods: A later analysis tallied 75 million to 85 million unique TCR beta chains across the 666 repertoires, and approximately 12 million of those chains were shared by two or more donors. Raw reads were error-corrected and collapsed into unique sequences with a nearest-neighbor algorithm that merged closely related sequences to remove PCR and sequencing errors. Alignment of CDR3 sequences to IMGT reference sequences was used to assign V, D and J gene segments. For a sequence to be retained, a match of at least six nucleotides was required to both a V gene segment and a J gene segment. A rearrangement was called productive if the CDR3 had no stop codons and remained in frame with V and J, and every other rearrangement was called non-productive. CDR3 was defined according to IMGT convention as the region running from the second conserved V-encoded cysteine to the conserved J-encoded phenylalanine. The earlier analysis of some 580 of the donors excluded any sequence lacking an unambiguous match to a single V gene segment. In an earlier analysis of about 590 of the donors, a V segment was called functional when productive rearrangements were above 56.7%, and segregating when the standard deviation between donors exceeded 5%. A statistical classification framework was built for diagnosing cytomegalovirus status from the catalog of TCR beta chain sequences. In a later analysis, V and J genes were assigned by comparing TCR nucleotide sequences against IMGT/GENE-DB human TR gene sequences. In a later analysis, CDR3 sequences and most-parsimonious VDJ recombination scenarios were assigned using the TCRdist pipeline. A later analysis defined each TCR beta chain by its CDR3 amino acid sequence plus V-gene family, and excluded reads lacking a unique V-gene family. In a later analysis, 450 to 600 highly shared, low-generation-probability nucleotide sequences were removed to address suspected cross-contamination and a sequencing artifact. A later analysis calculated a clonal expansion index for each public chain from normalized within-repertoire ranks of inferred template counts. Generation probabilities in a later analysis came from a VDJ recombination model fitted to out-of-frame rearrangements, and those results were checked against IGoR. A later analysis scored TCR-TCR, TCR-HLA and TCR-CMV co-occurrence with hypergeometric tests, applying a repertoire-size bias correction to TCR pairs. To estimate false discovery rates, a later analysis permuted the HLA or CMV assignments 20 times. In a later analysis, co-occurring TCRs were grouped using DBSCAN, and TCRdist sequence similarity was added for clustering within HLA-allele-positive subsets. Repertoires with fewer than 30,000 or more than 120,000 public chains, plus five repertoires with anomalous nucleotide sharing, were excluded from co-occurrence clustering. TCRdb limited this immuneACCESS table to in-frame rearrangements with V and J called. A share of clones is missing; checked studies link under half to unresolved V genes, and the rest is unexplained. For V, J and clone size, that table is used; D and trimming come from the DNA. This sample has some 200,000 clones in its table, and approximately 80% of those were observed once. About 2.3% of the sample is in the top ten clones.

This sample is part of a study of cytomegalovirus exposure and HLA in healthy donors (dated by TCRdb to about 2017). About the full investigation: An earlier analysis of several hundred of the donors reported 250 to 300 Gb of sequence data and approximately 110 million unique TCR beta sequences from about 200 million T cells. Around 320 gigabases of sequencing data and approximately 80 million unique TCR sequences were included in an early release covering roughly 600 HLA-typed donors. Of the roughly 410 genotyped donors, 65% to 90% were placed in the genetic ancestry cluster associated with self-reported Caucasian donors. The aim of the study was to test whether cataloging public T cell receptors could identify signatures of past pathogen exposure. The study used immunosequencing to profile the T cell repertoires of under 700 subjects and linked those repertoires to cytomegalovirus serostatus. In addition to the first cohort of 666 subjects, a separate validation cohort of approximately 130 different subjects was used. To predict cytomegalovirus infection status, the study combined high-throughput TCR immunosequencing, statistical association of individual TCRs with disease status, and machine learning. In a later analysis, previously published TCR beta repertoires from 550 to 750 donors were re-analyzed and high-resolution HLA genotyping was added so that TCR occurrence patterns could be studied. In the later analysis, no new phenotypic data were used to find candidate immune exposures; instead, reliance was placed on TCR beta sequences and their occurrence across donors. To decide whether each TCR beta V gene segment behaved as functional or pseudogenic, an earlier analysis of some 570 of the donors relied on high-throughput TCR beta sequencing. Donor age, sex, ethnicity and CMV serostatus were compiled alongside the repertoire data. A later genetic analysis used genome-wide SNP genotypes for about 55% of the 666 donors, treating that subset as a discovery cohort. Every discovery cohort repertoire had been produced on one sequencing platform. HLA typing included class I and class II loci at four-digit resolution. The number of typed donors differed by locus: roughly 629-630 for A, B, C, DRB1 and DQB1; 500 to 550 for DQA1; around 580 for DPA1; and roughly 450 for DPB1. Because of strong linkage in the cohort, roughly 5 DR-DQ haplotypes were treated as single units for association and clustering. Among around 400 genotyped donors of the cohort, an average of about 240,000 unique TCR beta nucleotide sequences were sequenced per donor, around a sixth of them non-productive. The full study reports these points: An association between a missense DCLRE1C variant and V-gene and J-gene trimming of TCR beta chains was found in a later genetic analysis and replicated in an independent cohort. Linkage disequilibrium might explain the correlated functional status among segregating V segments, but an unknown experimental factor could not be ruled out. In vitro tests confirmed that three of the cytomegalovirus-associated TCR beta chains recognize cytomegalovirus antigens. A further reported finding was that TCR beta sequences accurately predicted the HLA-A and HLA-B alleles for most subjects in the first cohort. Immune exposure information for the cohort was limited to CMV serostatus. Strong co-occurrence of HLA alleles, especially DR and DQ, made assigning TCR associations to individual alleles difficult. The cohort was sequenced for TCR beta chains only, and without alpha or paired-chain data the features that could be detected were limited. Most TCR sequences were observed very rarely across donors, whereas some public TCRs were present in many individuals. In both the original and validation cohorts, the classifier was reported to diagnose cytomegalovirus status with high specificity and sensitivity. An earlier analysis of some 590 of the donors showed that most TCR beta V segments appeared in productive rearrangements either about 87% or about 30% of the time, which broadly matched IMGT annotations. According to a later analysis, TCR association rates differed among HLA loci, with DRB1 alleles showing the most associated TCRs and HLA-C alleles showing the fewest. According to the authors, the approach could potentially be generalized to other disease states and immunological phenotypes. In the study, approximately 160 TCR beta chains were listed as associated with cytomegalovirus. Because counts were too low, 15 to 20 rarely observed V segments, including chromosome 9 orphons, were excluded from the earlier analysis of roughly 580 of the donors. Compared with equally common non-associated chains, HLA-associated TCR beta chains in a later analysis were more clonally expanded and had lower generation probabilities. A cluster of highly shared sequence variants was judged likely to represent a technical artifact of the sequencing pipeline. Some IMGT-functional V segments, including TRBV6-2 and TRBV6-3, could not be told apart with the 87-base-pair reads, so those segments were excluded. A later analysis found that most CMV-associated TCR beta chains appeared HLA-restricted, with HLA associations seemingly driven largely by CMV exposure. Because HLA typing was missing for some donors at each locus, association tests included only the typed subset. A later analysis reported that several top co-occurrence clusters appeared linked to parvovirus B19, influenza, CMV and Epstein-Barr virus. The presence/absence analyses assumed that sequencing depth was roughly uniform across donors, and that assumption may not be true. A later genetic analysis reported fewer N-insertions in productive TCRs among donors in an Asian-associated ancestry cluster than the approximately 670-donor mean. Specific HLA alleles were associated with 15,000 to 20,000 TCR beta sequences at a false discovery rate of 0.05 in a later analysis.

Spanning cysteine to phenylalanine, the CDR3 consists of 15 amino acids. The CDR3 DNA has 45 bases and is translated from base 1. After removal of 0 bases from V and 5 bases from J, the junction retains 4 bases not matched to a gene. The germline V gene encodes CDR1 SGHRS and CDR2 YFSETQ. The cohort comprised some 680 healthy bone marrow donors. At the time of sampling, all cohort members were nominally healthy, though unrecorded immune exposures were likely present. The donor was CMV seronegative and belonged to the group of over 300 seronegative cohort members. Each donor provided a peripheral blood sample, and peripheral blood mononuclear cells were used for TCR beta sequencing. The Qiagen DNeasy Blood Extraction Kit was used to extract genomic DNA from the blood cell samples.

The receptor chain draws on TRBV5-1 and TRBJ2-5, with 10 bases in between that match TRBD1. This sequence originates from a woman aged 25 to 45 in good health and CMV-seronegative. Sequencing used PBMCs. The DNA is TGCGCCAGCAGCTTGGGGGACAGGGGTAGCGAGACCCAGTACTTC. Its protein is CASSLGDRGSETQYF.